A single sample is the source of the 2 T cell receptor beta chains below, sequenced in a study of T cell responses to AZD1222 COVID-19 vaccine. Sequencing used immunoSEQ multiplex PCR; TCRdb keeps in-frame clones, though not all of them. The sample comprises fewer than 110,000 clones, nearly 90% of which are singletons, and 4.8% rests with the top ten. The specimen was peripheral blood, collected 28 days after the second AZD1222 dose. Receptors were obtained from an adult who received the AZD1222 COVID-19 vaccine.

This chain uses TRBV12-3 or TRBV12-4 with TRBJ1-5, with no clear D. V lost 0 bases and J 5 bases, leaving 2 bases between the germline ends. This CDR3 contains 12 residues. Here the CDR3 reads CASSLADQPQHF. The CDR3 DNA sequence: TGTGCCAGCAGTTTAGCCGATCAGCCCCAGCATTTT.

The chain carries TRBV2 and TRBJ2-1; 10 bases are a match to TRBD2. Germline V gene lookup returns CDR1 SNHLY and CDR2 FYNNEI. Unmatched junction bases numbered 7, after V lost 8 bases and J lost 6 bases. The CDR3 contains 14 residues. For the CDR3, the DNA is TGTGCCAGCTTGAGCGGGGGGGGTGCCAATGAGCAGTTCTTC. Translating it yields CASLSGGGANEQFF. The whole variable domain, filled in from reference TRBV2 and TRBJ2-1, reads EPEVTQTPSHQVTQMGQEVILRCVPISNHLYFYWYRQILGQKVEFLVSFYNNEISEKSEIFDDQFSVERPDGSNFTLKIRSTKLEDSAMYFCASLSGGGANEQFFGPGTRLTVL.